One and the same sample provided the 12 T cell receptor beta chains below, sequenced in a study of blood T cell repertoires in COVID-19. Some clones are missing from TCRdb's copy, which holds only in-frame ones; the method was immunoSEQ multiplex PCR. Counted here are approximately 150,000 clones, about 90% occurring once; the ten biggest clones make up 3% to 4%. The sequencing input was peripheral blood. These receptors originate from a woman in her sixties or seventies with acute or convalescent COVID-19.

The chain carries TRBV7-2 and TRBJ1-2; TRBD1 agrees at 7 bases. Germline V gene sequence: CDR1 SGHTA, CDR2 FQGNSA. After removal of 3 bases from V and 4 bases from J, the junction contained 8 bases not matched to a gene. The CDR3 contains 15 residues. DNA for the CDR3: TGTGCCAGCAGCTTGGTCCAGGGGGTGGGCTATGGCTACACCTTC. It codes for CASSLVQGVGYGYTF.

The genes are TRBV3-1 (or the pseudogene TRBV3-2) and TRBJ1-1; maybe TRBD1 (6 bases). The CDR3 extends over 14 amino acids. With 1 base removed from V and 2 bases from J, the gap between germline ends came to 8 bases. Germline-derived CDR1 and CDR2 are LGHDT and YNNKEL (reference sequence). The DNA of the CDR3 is TGTGCCAGCAGCCAAGGGACAGTAAACACTGAAGCTTTCTTT. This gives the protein CASSQGTVNTEAFF.

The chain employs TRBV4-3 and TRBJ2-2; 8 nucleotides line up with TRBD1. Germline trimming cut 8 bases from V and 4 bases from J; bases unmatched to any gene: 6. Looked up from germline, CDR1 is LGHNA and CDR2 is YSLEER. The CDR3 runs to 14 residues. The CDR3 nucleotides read TGCGCCAGCCGCTTCGACAGGGGCACCGGGGAGCTGTTTTTT. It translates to CASRFDRGTGELFF.

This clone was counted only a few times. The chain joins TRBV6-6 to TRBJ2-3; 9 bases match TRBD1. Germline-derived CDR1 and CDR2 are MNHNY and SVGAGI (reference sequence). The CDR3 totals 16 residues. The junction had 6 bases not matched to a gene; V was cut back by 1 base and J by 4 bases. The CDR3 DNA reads TGTGCCAGCAGTTACTACCCGGGACAGGGATCAGATACGCAGTATTTT. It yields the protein CASSYYPGQGSDTQYF.

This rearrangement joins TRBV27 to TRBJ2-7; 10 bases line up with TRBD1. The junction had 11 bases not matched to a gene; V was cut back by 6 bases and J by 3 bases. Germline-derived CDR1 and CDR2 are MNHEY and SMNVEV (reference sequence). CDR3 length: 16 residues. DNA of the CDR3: TGTGCCAGCAGCCCGAGCGTGACAGGGGGCAGCTACGAGCAGTACTTC. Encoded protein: CASSPSVTGGSYEQYF.

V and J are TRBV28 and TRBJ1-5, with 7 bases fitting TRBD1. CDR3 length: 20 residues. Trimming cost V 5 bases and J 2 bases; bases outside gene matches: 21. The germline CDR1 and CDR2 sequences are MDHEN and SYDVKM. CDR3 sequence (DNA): TGTGCCAGCAGTCCCCCAACCACAGGGGATGGCTTGTTGGGCAATCAGCCCCAGCATTTT. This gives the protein CASSPPTTGDGLLGNQPQHF. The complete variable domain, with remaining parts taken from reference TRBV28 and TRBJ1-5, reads DVKVTQSSRYLVKRTGEKVFLECVQDMDHENMFWYRQDPGLGLRLIYFSYDVKMKEKGDIPEGYSVSREKKERFSLILESASTNQTSMYLCASSPPTTGDGLLGNQPQHFGDGTRLSIL.

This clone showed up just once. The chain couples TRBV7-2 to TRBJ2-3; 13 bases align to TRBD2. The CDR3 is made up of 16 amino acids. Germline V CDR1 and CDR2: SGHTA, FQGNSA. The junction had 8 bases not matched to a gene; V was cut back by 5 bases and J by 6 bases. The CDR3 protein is CASSGTRLAGGDTQYF. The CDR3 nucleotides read TGTGCCAGCAGCGGGACAAGACTAGCGGGGGGCGATACGCAGTATTTT.

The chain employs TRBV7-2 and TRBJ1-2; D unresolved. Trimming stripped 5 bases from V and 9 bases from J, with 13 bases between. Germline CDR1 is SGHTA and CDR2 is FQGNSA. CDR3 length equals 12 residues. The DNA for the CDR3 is TGTGCCAGCAGCCCGGACTTACCGCGCTACACCTTC. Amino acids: CASSPDLPRYTF.

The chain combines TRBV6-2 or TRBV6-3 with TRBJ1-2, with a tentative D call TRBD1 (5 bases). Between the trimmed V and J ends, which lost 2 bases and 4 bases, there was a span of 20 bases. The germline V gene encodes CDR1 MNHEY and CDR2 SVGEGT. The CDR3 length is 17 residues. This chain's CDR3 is CASSYPRQISGGYGYTF. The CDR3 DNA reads TGTGCCAGCAGTTACCCCAGACAGATCTCCGGGGGCTATGGCTACACCTTC.

The DNA of the CDR3 is TGTGCCAGCAGTTCCTGGACAGGGACCCACGAGCAGTACTTC. Translation: CASSSWTGTHEQYF. This chain connects TRBV6-2 or TRBV6-3 to TRBJ2-7; 8 bases line up with TRBD1. Germline V gene sequence: CDR1 MNHEY, CDR2 SVGEGT. This CDR3 comprises 14 residues. The J segment lost 5 bases and the V segment lost 4 bases, leaving 7 bases of the junction unmatched.

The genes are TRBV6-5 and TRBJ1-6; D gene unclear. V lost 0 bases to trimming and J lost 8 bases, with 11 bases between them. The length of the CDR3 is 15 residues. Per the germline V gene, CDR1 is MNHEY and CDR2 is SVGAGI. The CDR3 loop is CASSYSPSSDSPLHF. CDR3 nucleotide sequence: TGTGCCAGCAGTTACTCGCCGTCCTCAGATTCACCCCTCCACTTT.

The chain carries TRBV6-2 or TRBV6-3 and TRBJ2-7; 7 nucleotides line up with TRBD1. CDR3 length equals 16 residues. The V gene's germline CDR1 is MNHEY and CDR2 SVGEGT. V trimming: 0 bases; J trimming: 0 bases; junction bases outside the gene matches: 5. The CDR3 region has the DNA TGTGCCAGCAGTTACTCGAGGGGGCAAAGCTCCTACGAGCAGTACTTC. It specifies CASSYSRGQSSYEQYF.